The source of this T cell receptor beta chain is a study of blood T cell repertoires in COVID-19. Overall study context: Samples of COVID-19 (acute and convalescent) were obtained from the United States, Italy and Spain. T cells, B-cell-depleted T cells, or PBMCs supplied cDNA or gDNA.

In the original analysis: It was from reference gene primer amplification that nucleated cell counts were estimated. The repertoire was sequenced with immunoSEQ multiplex PCR; TCRdb's copy has only in-frame clones and lacks some. For V, J and clone size, that table is used; D and trimming come from the DNA. The sample comprises around 300,000 clones, 80% to 90% of which are singletons, and about 3% rests with the top ten. The table lists this clone with a count of one. The CDR3 runs to 15 residues. Germline loops: CDR1 SEHNR, CDR2 FQNEAQ (reference sequence). V shed 4 bases, J shed 9 bases, and the junction held 9 bases outside the gene matches.

The clonotype originates from a woman aged 25 to 39 with active or convalescent COVID-19. This chain connects TRBV7-9 to TRBJ1-6, with 7 bases matching TRBD1. Sequenced sample: peripheral blood. The CDR3 bases are TGTGCCAGCAGCTCTGACAGGGAATATGGTTCACCCCTCCACTTT. Amino acids: CASSSDREYGSPLHF.